The sequence of this T cell receptor beta chain was determined in a study of cytomegalovirus exposure and HLA in healthy donors. Study-level findings and limits: There were about 160 TCR beta chains listed as cytomegalovirus-associated. Researchers reported in a later analysis that a missense DCLRE1C variant was tied to TCR beta V- and J-gene trimming. Later work showed greater clonal expansion in HLA-associated TCR beta chains than in equally common others. Diagnosis of cytomegalovirus status made by the classifier reportedly showed high specificity and sensitivity.

The PCR ran on 60 Vbeta and 13 Jbeta primers. Profiling relied on immunoSEQ multiplex PCR, and the TCRdb table lists in-frame clones only, not all of them. This sample has 100,000 to 120,000 clones, with 75% found just once. In germline, CDR1 is LNHDA, CDR2 SQIVND (reference sequence). Unmatched junction bases numbered 12, after V lost 3 bases and J lost 4 bases. The CDR3 loop spans 17 amino acids. Comments on this clone: What it binds is not known.

This sequence originates from a middle-aged man in good health and CMV-seronegative. Sequencing was performed on PBMCs. The chain joins TRBV19 to TRBJ1-5; 7 bases align to TRBD1. CDR3 DNA sequence: TGTGCCAGTAGTATGTCACAGGGGCATATGGGGAATCAGCCCCAGCATTTT. Its protein product is CASSMSQGHMGNQPQHF.